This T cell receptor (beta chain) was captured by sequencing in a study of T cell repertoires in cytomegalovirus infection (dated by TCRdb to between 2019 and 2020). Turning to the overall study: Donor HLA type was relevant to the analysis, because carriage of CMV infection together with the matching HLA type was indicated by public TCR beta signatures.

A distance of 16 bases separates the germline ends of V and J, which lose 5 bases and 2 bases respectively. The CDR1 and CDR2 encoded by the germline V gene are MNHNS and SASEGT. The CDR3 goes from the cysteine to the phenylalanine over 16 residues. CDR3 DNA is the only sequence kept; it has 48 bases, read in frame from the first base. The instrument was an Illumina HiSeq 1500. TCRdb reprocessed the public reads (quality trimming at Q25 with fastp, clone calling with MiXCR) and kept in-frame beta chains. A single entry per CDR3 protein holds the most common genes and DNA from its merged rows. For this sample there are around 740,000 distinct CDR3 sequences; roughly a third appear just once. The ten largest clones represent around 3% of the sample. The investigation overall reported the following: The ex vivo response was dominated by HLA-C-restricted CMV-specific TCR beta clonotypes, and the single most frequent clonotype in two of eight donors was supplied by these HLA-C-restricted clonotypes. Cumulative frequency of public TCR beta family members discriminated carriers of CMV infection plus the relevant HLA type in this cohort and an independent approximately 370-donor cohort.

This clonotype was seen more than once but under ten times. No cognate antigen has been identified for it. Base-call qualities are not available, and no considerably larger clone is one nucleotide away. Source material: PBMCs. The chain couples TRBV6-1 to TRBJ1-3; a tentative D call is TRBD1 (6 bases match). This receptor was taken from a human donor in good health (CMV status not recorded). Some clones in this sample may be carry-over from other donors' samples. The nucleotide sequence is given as TGTGCCAGCAGTATAAAATTACAGGGCACTGGAAACACCATATATTTT. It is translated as CASSIKLQGTGNTIYF.